This T cell receptor (beta chain) was captured in a study of T-cell memory formation after mild COVID-19. Points from the study as a whole: Proof of SARS-CoV-2 specificity was absent for the second-wave clones that crested on day 37.

Trimming took 4 bases from V and 5 from J; bases not matched to a gene: 5. This CDR3 is built from 15 residues. From the 5' RACE reads, TCRdb called clonotypes with MiXCR, one entry per CDR3 protein. The table lists over 350,000 distinct CDR3 sequences, 15% to 20% of them singletons. This clonotype occurred a few times. Its antigen is as yet unknown. The sequencing input was PBMCs or a T cell subset sorted from them (not recorded which). The chain uses TRBV12-3 or TRBV12-4 and TRBJ1-1, with 12 positions matching TRBD1. This clonotype was sampled from a man younger than 35 who had mild COVID-19 (a few samples of this study predate the infection). Cell type and time point are not known. CDR3 nucleotides: TGTGCCAGCAGTTGGGACAGGGGGCGACTAACTGAAGCTTTCTTT. Amino acid sequence: CASSWDRGRLTEAFF.